The 18 T cell receptor beta chains reported below all come from one sample, sequenced in a study of sequential checkpoint blockade in melanoma. Treatment: randomized to nivolumab then ipilimumab (arm A) or the reverse (arm B). Some clones are missing from TCRdb's copy, which holds only in-frame ones; the method was immunoSEQ multiplex PCR. The sample records around 26,000 clones, 60% to 80% being singletons. The sample consisted of CD8+ T cells sorted from blood (inferred from file names), taken from a patient given nivolumab and ipilimumab in sequence. The receptors derive from a human donor with melanoma.

This clone was recorded a few times. The chain joins TRBV6-5 to TRBJ2-1; 8 bases fit TRBD2. Germline CDR1 reads MNHEY; CDR2 reads SVGAGI. The CDR3 extends over 13 amino acids. The V segment lost 5 bases and the J segment 8 bases; nucleotides outside the gene matches: 5. The CDR3 region is CASSRGGFYEQFF. Here the CDR3 DNA reads TGTGCCAGCAGTCGGGGGGGTTTCTATGAGCAGTTCTTC.

This clone was detected only once. The chain is built from TRBV7-9 and TRBJ1-1; TRBD1 is a possible D gene (5 bases). V was pared by 1 base and J by 7 bases, with 10 bases between. This CDR3 contains 13 residues. Per the germline V gene, CDR1 is SEHNR and CDR2 is FQNEAQ (reference sequence). CDR3 sequence reads: CASSLDQGGEAFF. The CDR3 coding sequence is TGTGCCAGCAGCTTAGATCAGGGAGGTGAAGCTTTCTTT.

The chain employs TRBV30 and TRBJ1-4; the D is unclear. This CDR3 contains 16 residues. Germline CDR1 and CDR2: GTSNPN and SVGIG (reference sequence). V was clipped by 2 bases and J by 3 bases, with 16 bases between them. The CDR3 sequence: CAWSSDMGSPNEKLFF. The CDR3 DNA is TGTGCCTGGAGTTCCGACATGGGGAGCCCTAATGAAAAACTGTTTTTT.

The gene calls are TRBV15 and TRBJ1-6, with 8 bases lining up with TRBD1. V lost 5 bases to trimming and J lost 7 bases; unmatched junction nucleotides: 4. Germline values: CDR1 LNHNV, CDR2 YYDKDF (reference sequence). CDR3 size: 14 residues. The CDR3 spells CATSSRQGNSPLHF. The CDR3 DNA reads as TGTGCCACCAGCTCCCGACAGGGGAATTCACCCCTCCACTTT.

The chain links TRBV4-1 to TRBJ2-1; TRBD2 matches at 8 bases. Trimming took 1 base from V and 6 from J; bases not matched to a gene: 5. The CDR3 covers 15 residues. Germline lookup yields CDR1 MGHRA and CDR2 YSYEKL. CDR3 nucleotide sequence: TGCGCCAGCAGCCAAGTAGCGGGACTAGGCAATGAGCAGTTCTTC. This gives the protein CASSQVAGLGNEQFF.

V and J are TRBV9 and TRBJ1-6; 8 nucleotides agree with TRBD1. This CDR3 is 14 amino acids long. Germline V gene lookup returns CDR1 SGDLS and CDR2 YYNGEE. The junction had 3 bases not matched to a gene; V was cut back by 4 bases and J by 6 bases. CDR3 in amino acids: CASSPGQGNSPLHF. The CDR3 nucleotides read TGTGCCAGCAGCCCCGGACAGGGTAATTCACCCCTCCACTTT.

The chain employs TRBV7-9 and TRBJ2-7; a possible D gene is TRBD1 (6 bases). The germline gives CDR1 SEHNR, CDR2 FQNEAQ (reference sequence). Trimming pared 3 bases from V and 5 bases from J, leaving 8 bases between. The CDR3 has 12 residues. As DNA, the CDR3 is TGTGCCAGCAGCTTTTACAGGGACGAGCAGTACTTC. This sequence encodes CASSFYRDEQYF.

The chain carries TRBV2 and TRBJ2-1, with 9 bases fitting TRBD1. In germline, CDR1 is SNHLY, CDR2 FYNNEI. The CDR3 sequence is 13 residues long. J gave up 7 bases and V 3 bases, and 1 base lay outside the gene matches. The DNA for the CDR3 is TGTGCCAGCAGTGACGGGACAGGGAATGAGCAGTTCTTC. The encoded protein is CASSDGTGNEQFF.

This rearrangement joins TRBV28 to TRBJ2-5; 11 nucleotides agree with TRBD2. The DNA matches TRBJ2-7 better at its end, which makes the J call doubtful. Germline lookup yields CDR1 MDHEN and CDR2 SYDVKM. The CDR3 consists of 14 residues. This chain's CDR3 is CASSKLAGDNEQYF. The CDR3 nucleotides read TGTGCCAGCAGCAAACTAGCGGGAGATAACGAGCAGTACTTC.

This clone was counted only a few times. This chain links TRBV7-9 with TRBJ2-1, with D uncertain. The CDR3 sequence is 12 residues long. Trimming removed 2 bases at V and 8 bases at J, with 7 bases between. The V gene's germline CDR1 is SEHNR and CDR2 FQNEAQ (reference sequence). CDR3 in amino acids: CASSLMGDEQFF. The CDR3 coding sequence is TGTGCCAGCAGCTTAATGGGCGATGAGCAGTTCTTC. Combining the CDR3 with reference TRBV7-9 and TRBJ2-1 gives the whole variable domain DTGVSQNPRHKITKRGQNVTFRCDPISEHNRLYWYRQTLGQGPEFLTYFQNEAQLEKSRLLSDRFSAERPKGSFSTLEIQRTEQGDSAMYLCASSLMGDEQFFGPGTRLTVL.

The chain links TRBV6-4 to TRBJ2-5; D is perhaps TRBD1 (5 bases). Germline values: CDR1 MRHNA, CDR2 SNTAGT. The CDR3 contains 15 residues. The V and J ends lost 4 bases and 5 bases respectively, with 17 bases between them. CDR3 sequence reads: CASSADSSPAETQYF. The DNA of the CDR3 is TGTGCCAGCAGTGCCGACAGCTCCCCTGCGGAGACCCAGTACTTC.

CDR3 DNA: TGTGCCAGCAGCAAATATAGCGGGGGGCTCTCCTACAATGAGCAGTTCTTC. Its translation: CASSKYSGGLSYNEQFF. The chain combines TRBV9 with TRBJ2-1; 10 positions agree with TRBD2. There are 17 residues in the CDR3. Germline loops: CDR1 SGDLS, CDR2 YYNGEE. V lost 4 bases and J lost 0; bases outside the gene matches: 7.

This clone appeared once. The CDR3 DNA reads as TGCAGCGTGCCTGGTGCGTGGTCCTACAATGAGCAGTTCTTC. It specifies CSVPGAWSYNEQFF. The chain combines TRBV29-1 with TRBJ2-1; D unresolved. Germline V gene data show CDR1 as SQVTM and CDR2 as ANQGSEA. The CDR3 runs to 14 residues. V lost 6 bases to trimming and J lost 1 base, with 13 bases between them.

This clone was seen more than once but under ten times. The J gene is TRBJ1-2, the V gene TRBV19, with 9 nucleotides matching TRBD1. Germline lookup yields CDR1 LNHDA and CDR2 SQIVND (reference sequence). Trimming took 8 bases from V and 2 from J; bases not matched to a gene: 0. The length of the CDR3 is 12 residues. This CDR3 reads CASGQGNYGYTF. CDR3 nucleotides: TGTGCCAGTGGACAGGGGAACTATGGCTACACCTTC.

J is TRBJ2-5 and V is TRBV25-1; 9 nucleotides match TRBD2. Per germline, CDR1 MGHDK and CDR2 SYGVNS. The J segment lost 5 bases and the V segment lost 4 bases, leaving 8 bases of the junction unmatched. The CDR3 runs 15 residues. CDR3 sequence reads: CASSALVAGEETQYF. The CDR3 DNA is TGTGCCAGCAGTGCCCTCGTAGCGGGGGAGGAGACCCAGTACTTC.

The CDR3: CASSQELGSFGEQYF. DNA of the CDR3: TGTGCCAGCAGCCAAGAACTAGGGTCCTTCGGCGAGCAGTACTTC. V usage is TRBV4-2 and J usage is TRBJ2-7; tentatively, D is TRBD2 (5 bases). From germline, CDR1 is LGHNA and CDR2 YNFKEQ. V dropped 0 bases and J dropped 6 bases, with 15 bases sitting between them. The CDR3 loop spans 15 amino acids.

V is TRBV10-2 and J is TRBJ2-5, with D perhaps matching TRBD2 (6 bases). The end of the DNA fits TRBJ2-7 better, so the J call may be wrong. The CDR3 has 13 residues. Germline CDR1 WSHSY, CDR2 SAAADI. CDR3 sequence (DNA): TGCGCCAGCAGTGAGTCTGGGGGGTACGAGCAGTACTTC. As protein: CASSESGGYEQYF.

The gene calls are TRBV18 and TRBJ2-1, with D tentatively TRBD2 (6 bases). The V end was cut by 0 bases, the J end by 8 bases, with 14 bases between. The length of the CDR3 is 15 residues. The germline V gene encodes CDR1 KGHSH and CDR2 LQKENI. CDR3 residues: CASSPPGGVYHEQFF. The CDR3 DNA is TGTGCCAGCTCACCACCGGGCGGGGTGTACCATGAGCAGTTCTTC. The full variable domain, rest sourced from reference TRBV18 and TRBJ2-1, is NAGVMQNPRHLVRRRGQEARLRCSPMKGHSHVYWYRQLPEEGLKFMVYLQKENIIDESGMPKERFSAEFPKEGPSILRIQQVVRGDSAAYFCASSPPGGVYHEQFFGPGTRLTVL.